The T cell receptor beta chain described here comes from a study of T cell responses to AZD1222 COVID-19 vaccine. Produced via immunoSEQ multiplex PCR; TCRdb's table is partial and in-frame only. Of tens of thousands of clones in the sample, 65% to 85% were seen once. Deletions cut 3 bases from V and 4 bases from J, with 11 bases between. Germline V gene sequence: CDR1 LNHDA, CDR2 SQIVND (reference sequence). The CDR3 has 14 residues. V is TRBV19 and J is TRBJ2-3; perhaps TRBD1 as D (6 bases). The starting material was peripheral blood, obtained on day 0 of AZD1222 vaccination. The receptor comes from an adult in good health. As DNA, the CDR3 is TGTGCCAGTAGTATCGGTCAGGGGTCAGATACGCAGTATTTT. It encodes CASSIGQGSDTQYF.